Below are 6 T cell receptor beta chains sequenced from a single sample in a study. TCRdb ran MiXCR on the 5' RACE reads and lists one entry per CDR3 protein. This sample contains 40 or so distinct CDR3 sequences. Sequenced material: central memory T cells from blood PBMCs. As for subset: central memory CD4+ T cells. The origin of the receptors is a male donor with HIV.

As for this clonotype: Germline is not matched at one junction end, which may reflect a read error. The rearrangement uses TRBV3-1 and TRBJ2-5; possibly TRBD2 for D (6 bases). The CDR3 covers 12 residues. Germline CDR1 is LGHDT and CDR2 is YNNKEL (reference sequence). Here the CDR3 DNA reads TGTGCCAGCAGCGCTTCCGGGGGTGCCCAGAACTTC. Amino acid sequence: CASSASGGAQNF.

CDR3 protein: CASSPRIDRDSPLHF. The CDR3 region has the DNA TGTGCCAGCAGCCCACGGATAGACAGAGATTCACCCCTCCACTTT. The V and J genes are TRBV7-6 and TRBJ1-6, with TRBD1 as a possible D gene (5 bases). The germline gives CDR1 SGHVS, CDR2 FNYEAQ. The CDR3 has 15 amino acids. Trimming pared 5 bases from V and 8 bases from J, leaving 16 bases between.

J is TRBJ1-1 and V is TRBV18; D is possibly TRBD1 (5 bases). Germline CDR1 is KGHSH and CDR2 is LQKENI. This CDR3 region has 12 residues. Trimming shortened V by 6 bases and J by 7 bases, and 12 bases separated the two germline ends. CDR3: CASSPGEGEAFF. CDR3 nucleotides: TGTGCCAGCTCCCCGGGGGAAGGTGAAGCTTTCTTT.

The rearrangement joins TRBV5-6 to TRBJ2-7; 7 nucleotides line up with TRBD1. The CDR3 is 14 residues long. Germline CDR1 is SGHDT and CDR2 is YYEEEE. The V gene end was trimmed by 4 bases and the J gene end by 2 bases; junction bases not matched to a gene: 6. This CDR3 is CASSLVTGTYEQYF. The CDR3, as DNA: TGTGCCAGCAGCCTCGTGACAGGGACCTACGAGCAGTACTTC.

The CDR3 nucleotides read TGCGCCAGCAGCTCCCGTGCACCAGGACAGGGTGATGGCTACACCTTC. Translating it yields CASSSRAPGQGDGYTF. The chain combines TRBV5-1 with TRBJ1-2; TRBD1 matches 8 bases. In germline, CDR1 is SGHRS, CDR2 YFSETQ. V was pared by 3 bases and J by 6 bases, with 13 bases of the junction left unmatched. This CDR3 spans 16 amino acids.

This chain uses TRBV5-4 with TRBJ2-4; 7 nucleotides match TRBD2. The CDR3 runs to 12 residues. Per germline, CDR1 SGHNT and CDR2 YYREEE (reference sequence). With 0 bases clipped from V and 13 bases from J, the junction kept 4 bases outside the gene matches. The CDR3 nucleotides are TGTGCCAGCAGCTTGGGGACGGGGGGACAGTACTTC. Its protein is CASSLGTGGQYF.